Described below is a single TCR beta chain sequence and its context. Clones were sequenced by immunoSEQ multiplex PCR, and TCRdb holds only the in-frame ones, with some missing. The top ten clones hold around 23% of a sample with just over 14,000 clones, roughly nine tenths of them seen once. This entry is derived from a study of OX40 agonist ivuxolimab in advanced cancers. J gave up 2 bases and V 7 bases, and 2 bases lay outside the gene matches. Germline CDR1 reads SGHDT; CDR2 reads YYEEEE. This CDR3 comprises 12 residues. This sequence was found in an adult with an advanced solid tumor such as melanoma, head and neck, liver or kidney cancer. This sample comprised CD4+ or CD8+ T cells sorted from blood, obtained in a trial of the OX40 agonist ivuxolimab. The chain uses TRBV5-6 and TRBJ1-1, with 7 bases matching TRBD1. The CDR3 nucleotides read TGTGCCAGCGACAGGGAAAACACTGAAGCTTTCTTT. Protein sequence: CASDRENTEAFF.